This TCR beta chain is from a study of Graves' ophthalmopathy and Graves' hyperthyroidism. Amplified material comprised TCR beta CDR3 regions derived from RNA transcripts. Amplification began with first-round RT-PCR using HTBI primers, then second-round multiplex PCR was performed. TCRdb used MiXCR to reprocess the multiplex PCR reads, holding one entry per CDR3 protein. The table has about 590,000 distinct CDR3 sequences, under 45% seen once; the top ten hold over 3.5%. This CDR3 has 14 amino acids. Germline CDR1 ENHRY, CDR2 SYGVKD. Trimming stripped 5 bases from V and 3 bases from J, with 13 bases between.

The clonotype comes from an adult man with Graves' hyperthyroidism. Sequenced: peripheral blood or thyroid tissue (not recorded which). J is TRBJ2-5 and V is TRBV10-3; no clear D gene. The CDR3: CAISFTGQKETQYF. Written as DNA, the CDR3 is TGTGCCATCAGTTTCACCGGGCAGAAAGAGACCCAGTACTTC.